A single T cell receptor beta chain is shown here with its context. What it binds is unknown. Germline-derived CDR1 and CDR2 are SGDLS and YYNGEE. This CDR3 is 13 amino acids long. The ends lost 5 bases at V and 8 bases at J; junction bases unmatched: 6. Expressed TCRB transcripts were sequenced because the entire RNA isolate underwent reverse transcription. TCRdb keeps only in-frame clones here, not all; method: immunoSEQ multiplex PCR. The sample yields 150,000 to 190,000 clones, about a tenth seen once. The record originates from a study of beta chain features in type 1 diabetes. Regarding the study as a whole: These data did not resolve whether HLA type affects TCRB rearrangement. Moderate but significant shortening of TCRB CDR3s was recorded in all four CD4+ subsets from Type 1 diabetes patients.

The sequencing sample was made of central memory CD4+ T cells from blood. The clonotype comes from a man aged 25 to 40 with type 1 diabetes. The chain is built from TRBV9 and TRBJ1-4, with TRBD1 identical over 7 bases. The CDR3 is CASSTGDVEKLFF. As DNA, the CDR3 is TGTGCCAGCAGTACAGGGGATGTGGAAAAACTGTTTTTT.